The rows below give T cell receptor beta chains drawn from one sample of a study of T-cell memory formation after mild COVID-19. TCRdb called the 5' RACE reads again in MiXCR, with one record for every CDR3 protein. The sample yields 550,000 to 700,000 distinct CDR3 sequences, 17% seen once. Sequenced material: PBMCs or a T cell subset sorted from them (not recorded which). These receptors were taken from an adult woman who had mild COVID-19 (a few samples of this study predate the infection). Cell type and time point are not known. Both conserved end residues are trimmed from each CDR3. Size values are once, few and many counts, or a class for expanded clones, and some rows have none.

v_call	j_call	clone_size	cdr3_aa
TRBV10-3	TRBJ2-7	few	AISFPDRTSSYEQY
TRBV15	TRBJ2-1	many	ATSSKRGSKGNEQF
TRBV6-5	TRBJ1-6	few	ASSYNSSPLH
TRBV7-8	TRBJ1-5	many	ASSSGGGNGFQPQH
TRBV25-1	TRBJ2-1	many	ASSALWGAGNEQF
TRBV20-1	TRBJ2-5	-	SARDGGKETQY
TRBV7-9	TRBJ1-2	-	ASSLGEQGVYGYT
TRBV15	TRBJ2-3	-	ATSRDPRLAGIDTQY
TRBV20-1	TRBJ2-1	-	SARTSASYNEQF
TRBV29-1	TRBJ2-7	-	SATGSAHEQY
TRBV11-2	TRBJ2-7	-	VSSLARTTGEQY
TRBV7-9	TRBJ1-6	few	ASSLAGQGHSPLH
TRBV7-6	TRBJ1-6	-	ASSLVPPPGVSPLH